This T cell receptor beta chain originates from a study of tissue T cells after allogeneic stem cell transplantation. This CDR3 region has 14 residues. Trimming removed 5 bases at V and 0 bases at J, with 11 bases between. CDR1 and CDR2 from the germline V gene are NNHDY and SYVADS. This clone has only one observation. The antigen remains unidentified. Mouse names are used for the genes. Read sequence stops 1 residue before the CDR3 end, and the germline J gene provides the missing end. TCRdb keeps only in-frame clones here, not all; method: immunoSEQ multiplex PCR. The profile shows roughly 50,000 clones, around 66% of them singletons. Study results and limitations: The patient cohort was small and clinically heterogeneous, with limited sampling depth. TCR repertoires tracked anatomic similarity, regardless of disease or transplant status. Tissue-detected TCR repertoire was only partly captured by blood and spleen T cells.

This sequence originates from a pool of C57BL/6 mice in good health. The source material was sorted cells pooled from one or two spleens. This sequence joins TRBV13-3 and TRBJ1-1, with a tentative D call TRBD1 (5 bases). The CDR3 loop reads CASRKGQANTEVFF. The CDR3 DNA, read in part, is TGTGCCAGCAGGAAAGGACAAGCAAACACAGAAGTCTTC.